These 5 T cell receptor beta chains share one sample of origin, sequenced in a study of shared clonotypes between healthy human individuals. The assay was immunoSEQ multiplex PCR, and TCRdb's table has in-frame clones only and misses some. The sample holds under 2.5 million clones, 80% to 95% seen once. Material for sequencing was naive CD4+ T cells from PBMCs. Described subset: CD45RA+ positively selected. The receptors here all came from a man between 18 and 35 years old in good health. Some clones in this sample may be carry-over from other donors' samples.

The CDR3 is CASSLFGPTVGDEQYF. DNA for the CDR3: TGTGCCAGCAGCTTATTTGGGCCGACGGTGGGTGACGAGCAGTACTTC. V and J are TRBV7-2 and TRBJ2-7; D remains ambiguous. The CDR3 is 16 residues long. The V gene's germline CDR1 is SGHTA and CDR2 FQGNSA. The V end was cut by 2 bases, the J end by 5 bases, with 19 bases between. The whole variable domain, remainder taken from reference TRBV7-2 and TRBJ2-7, is GAGVSQSPSNKVTEKGKDVELRCDPISGHTALYWYRQSLGQGLEFLIYFQGNSAPDKSGLPSDRFSAERTGGSVSTLTIQRTQQEDSAVYLCASSLFGPTVGDEQYFGPGTRLTVT.

The chain employs TRBV7-3 and TRBJ2-1; 7 bases line up with TRBD1. J lost 12 bases, V lost 1 base, and 18 bases had no gene match. The CDR3 extends over 17 amino acids. Per the germline V gene, CDR1 is SGHTA and CDR2 is FQGTGA. CDR3 in DNA: TGTGCCAGCAGCTTAATGGGACCCGGGACAGCCATCGATGGGCAGTTCTTC. Translated, it gives CASSLMGPGTAIDGQFF.

The V call is TRBV6-6, the J call TRBJ2-1; 9 bases agree with TRBD2. Unmatched junction bases numbered 9, after V lost 6 bases and J lost 6 bases. Germline V lookup: CDR1 MNHNY, CDR2 SVGAGI (reference sequence). The CDR3 runs to 15 residues. CDR3 loop: CASSHVREGVNEQFF. The CDR3 DNA sequence: TGTGCCAGCAGCCACGTGCGGGAGGGCGTCAATGAGCAGTTCTTC.

Note on this clone: The sample contains more than one DNA sequence encoding this CDR3. The rearrangement uses TRBV9 and TRBJ1-5; no reliable D call. Germline V gene lookup returns CDR1 SGDLS and CDR2 YYNGEE. The CDR3 runs to 13 residues. Trimming pared 0 bases from V and 7 bases from J, leaving 8 bases between. Here the CDR3 reads CASSVGERQPQHF. CDR3 sequence (DNA): TGTGCCAGCAGCGTAGGGGAGAGGCAGCCCCAGCATTTT.

The rearrangement joins TRBV6-1 to TRBJ1-2, with D hard to call. The CDR3 covers 13 residues. Germline CDR1 is MNHNS and CDR2 is SASEGT. The V end lost 3 bases, the J end lost 10 bases, and 15 bases lay between the germline ends. CDR3 coding DNA: TGTGCCAGCAGTGAGCACAGTATGCCCTCCTACACCTTC. Translated: CASSEHSMPSYTF.